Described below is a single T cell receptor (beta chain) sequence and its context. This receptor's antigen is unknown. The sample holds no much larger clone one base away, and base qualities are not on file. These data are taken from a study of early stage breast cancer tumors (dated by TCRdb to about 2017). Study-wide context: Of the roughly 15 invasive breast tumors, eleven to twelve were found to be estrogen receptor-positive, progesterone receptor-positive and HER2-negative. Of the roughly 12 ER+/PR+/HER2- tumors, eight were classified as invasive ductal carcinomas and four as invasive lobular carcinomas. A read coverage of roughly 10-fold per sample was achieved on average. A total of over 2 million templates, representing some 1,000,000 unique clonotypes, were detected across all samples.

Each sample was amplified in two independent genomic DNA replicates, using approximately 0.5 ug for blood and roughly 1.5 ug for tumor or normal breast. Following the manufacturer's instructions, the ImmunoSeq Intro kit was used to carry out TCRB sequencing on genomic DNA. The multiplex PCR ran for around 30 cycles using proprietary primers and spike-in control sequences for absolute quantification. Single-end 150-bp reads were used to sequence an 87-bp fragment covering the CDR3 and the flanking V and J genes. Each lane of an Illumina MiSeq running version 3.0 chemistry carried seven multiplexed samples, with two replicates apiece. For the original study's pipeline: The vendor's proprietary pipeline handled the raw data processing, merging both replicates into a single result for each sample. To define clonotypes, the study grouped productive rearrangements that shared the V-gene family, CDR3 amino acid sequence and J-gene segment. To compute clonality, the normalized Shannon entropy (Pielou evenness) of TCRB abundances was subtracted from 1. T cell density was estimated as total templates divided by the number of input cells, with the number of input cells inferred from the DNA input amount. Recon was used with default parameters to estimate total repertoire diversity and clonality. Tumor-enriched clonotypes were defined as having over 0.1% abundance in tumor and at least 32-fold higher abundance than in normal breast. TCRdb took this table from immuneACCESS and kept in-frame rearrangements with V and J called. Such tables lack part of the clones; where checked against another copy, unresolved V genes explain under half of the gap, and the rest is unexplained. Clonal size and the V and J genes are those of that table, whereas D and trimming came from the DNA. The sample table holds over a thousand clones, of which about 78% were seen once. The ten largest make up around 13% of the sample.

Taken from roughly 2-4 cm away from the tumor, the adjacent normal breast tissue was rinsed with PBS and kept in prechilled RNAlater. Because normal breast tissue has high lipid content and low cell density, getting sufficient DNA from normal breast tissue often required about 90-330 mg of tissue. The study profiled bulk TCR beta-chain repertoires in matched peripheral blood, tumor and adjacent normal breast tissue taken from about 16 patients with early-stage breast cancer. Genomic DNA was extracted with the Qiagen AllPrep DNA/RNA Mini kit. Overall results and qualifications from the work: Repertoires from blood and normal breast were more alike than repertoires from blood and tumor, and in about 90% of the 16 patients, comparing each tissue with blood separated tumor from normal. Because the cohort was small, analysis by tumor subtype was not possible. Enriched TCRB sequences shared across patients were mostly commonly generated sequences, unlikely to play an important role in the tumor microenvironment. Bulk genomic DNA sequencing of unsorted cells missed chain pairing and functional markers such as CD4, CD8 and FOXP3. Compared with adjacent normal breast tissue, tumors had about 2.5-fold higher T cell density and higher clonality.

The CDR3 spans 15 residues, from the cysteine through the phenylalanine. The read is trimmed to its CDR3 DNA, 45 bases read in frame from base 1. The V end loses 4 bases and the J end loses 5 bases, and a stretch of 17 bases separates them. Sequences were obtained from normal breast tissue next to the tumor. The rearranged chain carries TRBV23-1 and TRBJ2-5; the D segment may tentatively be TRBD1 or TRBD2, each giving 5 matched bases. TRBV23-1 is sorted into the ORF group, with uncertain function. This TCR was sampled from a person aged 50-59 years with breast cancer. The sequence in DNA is TGCGCCAGCAGTCGCCCGGGGACCGATGATGAGACCCAGTACTTC. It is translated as CASSRPGTDDETQYF.